This passage covers 13 T cell receptor beta chains from one sample sequenced in a study of cytomegalovirus exposure and HLA in healthy donors. The primer mix had 60 Vbeta and 13 Jbeta primers. Data came from immunoSEQ multiplex PCR; TCRdb stores just in-frame clones and leaves some out. The table has 75,000 to 95,000 clones, more than 55% seen once. The specimen was PBMCs. These receptors all come from a woman aged 50 to 65 in good health and CMV-seropositive.

The rearrangement uses TRBV5-1 and TRBJ2-6, with a tentative D call TRBD1 (5 bases). Trimming cost V 0 bases and J 0 bases, with 13 bases left between them. Germline CDR1 reads SGHRS; CDR2 reads YFSETQ. The CDR3 spans 18 residues. The CDR3 loop is CASSLGFETVSGANVLTF. The CDR3 nucleotides are TGCGCCAGCAGCTTGGGGTTTGAGACAGTCTCTGGGGCCAACGTCCTGACTTTC.

The CDR3 region has the DNA TGTGCCACCCCCGGCGGGTGGGATGAGCAGTTCTTC. It specifies CATPGGWDEQFF. The chain recombines TRBV9 with TRBJ2-1; D is possibly TRBD2 (5 bases). The V gene's germline CDR1 is SGDLS and CDR2 YYNGEE. The CDR3 has 12 amino acids. V gave up 9 bases and J gave up 8 bases, with 15 bases separating them.

This chain joins TRBV4-2 and TRBJ2-5; tentatively, D is TRBD1 (5 bases). The V gene lost 1 base and the J gene lost 0 bases, with 12 bases spanning the gap. Germline loops: CDR1 LGHNA, CDR2 YNFKEQ. The length of the CDR3 is 16 residues. This chain's CDR3 is CASSQGLQGYQETQYF. Here the CDR3 DNA reads TGTGCCAGCAGCCAAGGACTTCAGGGCTACCAAGAGACCCAGTACTTC.

This clone occurred once. This chain links TRBV30 with TRBJ1-1; D is possibly TRBD1 (6 bases). V dropped 2 bases and J dropped 10 bases, with 11 bases sitting between them. In germline, CDR1 is GTSNPN, CDR2 SVGIG (reference sequence). The CDR3 has 11 amino acids. The CDR3 DNA sequence: TGTGCCTGGAGTCAGGGGCATCCAGCTTTCTTT. It codes for CAWSQGHPAFF. The entire variable domain, with the rest obtained from reference TRBV30 and TRBJ1-1, is as follows: SQTIHQWPATLVQPVGSPLSLECTVEGTSNPNLYWYRQAAGRGLQLLFYSVGIGQISSEVPQNLSASRPQDRQFILSSKKLLLSDSGFYLCAWSQGHPAFFGQGTRLTVV.

The gene calls are TRBV15 and TRBJ1-2; weak D call: TRBD1 (5 bases). CDR1 LNHNV and CDR2 YYDKDF come from the germline V gene (reference sequence). Trimming removed 5 bases from V and 1 base from J, with 14 bases in between. The CDR3 contains 15 residues. CDR3 in amino acids: CATSLGRGGNYGYTF. The CDR3 nucleotides read TGTGCCACCAGCCTAGGGAGGGGAGGTAACTATGGCTACACCTTC.

The chain is built from TRBV9 and TRBJ2-2; D ambiguous. Trimming left V 7 bases short and J 1 base short, with 8 bases between. The CDR3 has 13 residues. Germline V CDR1 and CDR2: SGDLS, YYNGEE. The CDR3 nucleotides are TGTGCCAGCTGCTACGGGAACACCGGGGAGCTGTTTTTT. It yields the protein CASCYGNTGELFF.

V and J are TRBV28 and TRBJ1-5, with TRBD1 as a possible D gene (5 bases). The V gene lost 7 bases and the J gene lost 6 bases, with 16 bases spanning the gap. Germline V gives CDR1 MDHEN, CDR2 SYDVKM. The CDR3 has 14 residues. The CDR3 DNA is TGTGCCAGCACCCTGGGGGGATTGGGTCAGCCCCAGCATTTT. It translates to CASTLGGLGQPQHF.

The chain employs TRBV5-1 and TRBJ2-2; D remains ambiguous. The length of the CDR3 is 14 residues. CDR1 SGHRS and CDR2 YFSETQ come from the germline V gene. V was pared by 4 bases and J by 3 bases, with 10 bases between. The CDR3: CASSRHIDTGELFF. As DNA, the CDR3 is TGCGCCAGCAGCCGACACATCGACACCGGGGAGCTGTTTTTT.

The V and J genes are TRBV13 and TRBJ2-1, with 9 bases aligning to TRBD2. CDR1 PRHDT and CDR2 FYEKMQ come from the germline V gene (reference sequence). The CDR3 spans 15 residues. V trimming: 3 bases; J trimming: 1 base; junction bases outside the gene matches: 1. The CDR3 DNA follows: TGTGCCAGCAGCTTTCTAGCGGGGTCCTACAATGAGCAGTTCTTC. This gives the protein CASSFLAGSYNEQFF.

This clone was detected ten times or more. This chain uses TRBV6-1 with TRBJ1-4; TRBD1 agrees at 9 bases. The V and J ends lost 6 bases and 10 bases, in that order; junction bases with no gene match: 12. CDR1 is MNHNS and CDR2 is SASEGT in the germline V gene. The CDR3 has 15 residues. CDR3 DNA sequence: TGTGCCAGCAGCGATACGGGACAGGGTCGCGGAAAACTGTTTTTT. Translated, it gives CASSDTGQGRGKLFF.

V is TRBV5-4 and J is TRBJ2-2; tentatively, D is TRBD2 (5 bases). This CDR3 has 13 residues. Trimming removed 4 bases from V and 6 bases from J, with 10 bases in between. Looked up from germline, CDR1 is SGHNT and CDR2 is YYREEE (reference sequence). The CDR3 DNA reads as TGTGCCAGCAGCCTGACGGGGTCCGGGGAGCTGTTTTTT. It codes for CASSLTGSGELFF.

The chain is built from TRBV6-5 and TRBJ1-1, with a possible D match to TRBD1 (5 bases). Trimming stripped 4 bases from V and 0 bases from J, with 6 bases between. The CDR3 spans 13 residues. Germline loops: CDR1 MNHEY, CDR2 SVGAGI. CDR3 DNA: TGTGCCAGCAGTTGGACATTGAACACTGAAGCTTTCTTT. Protein product: CASSWTLNTEAFF.

CDR3 in DNA: TGTGCCAGCAGCTTAGAGGGGACAGGGGCCTACGAGCAGTACTTC. It codes for CASSLEGTGAYEQYF. The chain uses TRBV13 and TRBJ2-7; 10 bases align to TRBD1. The junction had 2 bases not matched to a gene; V was cut back by 1 base and J by 2 bases. The CDR3 spans 15 residues. Looked up from germline, CDR1 is PRHDT and CDR2 is FYEKMQ (reference sequence).